Below, 31 T cell receptor beta chains from the same sample are listed, as sequenced in a study of shared clonotypes between healthy human individuals. Generated by immunoSEQ multiplex PCR, the TCRdb table keeps only in-frame clones and is missing some. Here the sample spans 2 million to 2.5 million clones, 95% being singletons. What was sequenced was naive CD4+ T cells sorted from blood. The subset was: CD45RA+ positively selected. These receptor sequences come from a man aged 18 to 29 in good health.

The genes are TRBV7-8 and TRBJ1-3; D unresolved. Trimming shortened V by 3 bases and J by 0 bases, and 12 bases separated the two germline ends. CDR3 length: 16 residues. Per the germline V gene, CDR1 is SGHVS and CDR2 is FQNEAQ. In DNA, the CDR3 is TGTGCCAGCAGCTTTCCGGCGGCGAGCTCTGGAAACACCATATATTTT. This gives the protein CASSFPAASSGNTIYF.

About this clone: The same CDR3 is also encoded by other DNA sequences in this sample. V gene TRBV19 combines with J gene TRBJ1-2; D is undetermined. Germline CDR1 is LNHDA and CDR2 is SQIVND (reference sequence). The CDR3 is 15 amino acids. With 0 bases removed from V and 0 bases from J, the gap between germline ends came to 8 bases. The DNA for the CDR3 is TGTGCCAGTAGTATAGACGGCAGAGCTAACTATGGCTACACCTTC. Amino acid sequence: CASSIDGRANYGYTF.

The chain uses TRBV11-3 and TRBJ2-2, with D tentatively TRBD2 (6 bases). Germline CDR1 SGHNT, CDR2 YENEEA. This CDR3 comprises 16 residues. The V end was cut by 5 bases, the J end by 2 bases, with 15 bases between. As DNA, the CDR3 is TGTGCCAGCAGCCCCTCGGAGGGTCCAAACACCGGGGAGCTGTTTTTT. This translates into CASSPSEGPNTGELFF.

J is TRBJ1-2 and V is TRBV30, with D perhaps matching TRBD1 (6 bases). There are 15 residues in the CDR3. Germline V CDR1 and CDR2: GTSNPN, SVGIG (reference sequence). The V and J ends lost 0 bases and 4 bases respectively, with 15 bases between them. The CDR3 loop is CAWSVRRGPGYGYTF. CDR3 DNA sequence: TGTGCCTGGAGTGTAAGGCGGGGGCCCGGCTATGGCTACACCTTC.

This chain connects TRBV5-4 to TRBJ1-1; the match to TRBD1 covers 9 bases. This CDR3 has 17 residues. Germline V gene data show CDR1 as SGHNT and CDR2 as YYREEE (reference sequence). V gave up 3 bases and J gave up 2 bases; unmatched junction bases: 11. CDR3 protein: CASSSPPRQGGNTEAFF. In DNA form, the CDR3 reads TGTGCCAGCAGCTCACCTCCCCGACAGGGGGGAAACACTGAAGCTTTCTTT.

The genes are TRBV19 and TRBJ2-3; possibly TRBD2 for D (6 bases). V lost 5 bases and J 1 base, leaving 7 bases between the germline ends. This CDR3 comprises 13 residues. The germline V gene encodes CDR1 LNHDA and CDR2 SQIVND (reference sequence). The CDR3 protein is CASSAGRTDTQYF. CDR3 nucleotides: TGTGCCAGTAGTGCGGGACGCACAGATACGCAGTATTTT.

The V and J genes are TRBV5-6 and TRBJ2-7; a weak D match, TRBD2 (6 bases). Germline CDR1 is SGHDT and CDR2 is YYEEEE. With 6 bases removed from V and 3 bases from J, the gap between germline ends came to 19 bases. The CDR3 sequence is 15 residues long. The CDR3 loop reads CASTPLGGPGYEQYF. CDR3 DNA sequence: TGTGCCAGCACTCCCCTGGGGGGACCGGGCTACGAGCAGTACTTC.

The count of this clone is one. This chain uses TRBV2 with TRBJ2-1, with 11 nucleotides matching TRBD2. This CDR3 is 16 amino acids long. The V segment lost 5 bases and the J segment 2 bases; nucleotides outside the gene matches: 5. Germline V gives CDR1 SNHLY, CDR2 FYNNEI. Here the CDR3 reads CASSKLAGVTYNEQFF. CDR3 in DNA: TGTGCCAGCAGTAAACTAGCGGGGGTCACCTACAATGAGCAGTTCTTC.

The chain couples TRBV5-4 to TRBJ2-5; 10 bases align to TRBD2. CDR1 and CDR2 from the germline V gene are SGHNT and YYREEE (reference sequence). J lost 5 bases, V lost 5 bases, and 6 bases had no gene match. The CDR3 has 14 residues. CDR3 protein: CASSNKRGGETQYF. The DNA for the CDR3 is TGTGCCAGCAGTAATAAGCGGGGGGGCGAGACCCAGTACTTC.

The rearrangement uses TRBV6-5 and TRBJ2-7; D not certain. V lost 9 bases and J 1 base, leaving 13 bases between the germline ends. The germline CDR1 and CDR2 sequences are MNHEY and SVGAGI. The CDR3 loop spans 13 amino acids. This CDR3 reads CASHPAVSYEQYF. Written as DNA, the CDR3 is TGTGCCAGTCACCCGGCAGTTTCCTACGAGCAGTACTTC.

V usage is TRBV5-6 and J usage is TRBJ1-2, with D perhaps matching TRBD1 (6 bases). Germline values: CDR1 SGHDT, CDR2 YYEEEE. This CDR3 has 14 residues. V lost 5 bases, J lost 4 bases, and 15 bases lay in between. The CDR3 loop reads CASSSRGSPYGYTF. The CDR3 nucleotides read TGTGCCAGCAGTTCCAGGGGATCCCCCTATGGCTACACCTTC.

The chain is built from TRBV27 and TRBJ2-1, with TRBD1 matching 8 bases. After removal of 3 bases from V and 4 bases from J, the junction contained 14 bases not matched to a gene. The CDR3 runs to 18 residues. The germline V gene has CDR1 MNHEY and CDR2 SMNVEV (reference sequence). The CDR3 sequence is CASSFRGLSSYLYNEQFF. In DNA form, the CDR3 reads TGTGCCAGCAGTTTCAGGGGGCTGTCTTCTTACCTATACAATGAGCAGTTCTTC.

This clone was recorded only once. The chain recombines TRBV6-6 with TRBJ2-1; D is perhaps TRBD1 (5 bases). Trimming shortened V by 5 bases and J by 0 bases, and 8 bases separated the two germline ends. The CDR3 covers 14 residues. In germline, CDR1 is MNHNY, CDR2 SVGAGI (reference sequence). CDR3 sequence reads: CASSTRASYNEQFF. CDR3 nucleotide sequence: TGTGCCAGCAGTACCAGGGCCTCCTACAATGAGCAGTTCTTC.

The chain is built from TRBV7-2 and TRBJ2-2, with D hard to call. The CDR3 spans 14 residues. The germline V and J ends were trimmed by 1 base and 4 bases, with 7 bases remaining between them. The germline V gene has CDR1 SGHTA and CDR2 FQGNSA. The CDR3 nucleotides read TGTGCCAGCAGCTTAGTGTCAGCCACCGGGGAGCTGTTTTTT. Translated, it gives CASSLVSATGELFF.

The chain links TRBV2 to TRBJ2-1; no clear D. Germline V gives CDR1 SNHLY, CDR2 FYNNEI. This CDR3 has 11 residues. Trimming took 8 bases from V and 4 from J, leaving 6 bases between them. Written as DNA, the CDR3 is TGTGCCAGCCAATTATACAATGAGCAGTTCTTC. It yields the protein CASQLYNEQFF.

The chain employs TRBV7-9 and TRBJ2-3, with 7 positions matching TRBD1. Germline values: CDR1 SEHNR, CDR2 FQNEAQ (reference sequence). Trimming took 4 bases from V and 0 from J; bases not matched to a gene: 4. This CDR3 has 15 residues. Written as DNA, the CDR3 is TGTGCCAGCAGCTCTTCAGGGGGAAGCACAGATACGCAGTATTTT. Protein: CASSSSGGSTDTQYF.

The CDR3: CASSSDRNSPLHF. The CDR3 DNA reads as TGTGCCAGCAGCTCGGACAGGAATTCACCCCTCCACTTT. V usage is TRBV5-5 and J usage is TRBJ1-6; 7 bases align to TRBD1. The length of the CDR3 is 13 residues. Germline assignment: CDR1 SGHKS and CDR2 YYEKEE (reference sequence). The ends lost 3 bases at V and 7 bases at J; junction bases unmatched: 1.

The CDR3 DNA is TGCACCAGCAGCCAAGACCCAGGGTATAGCAATCAGCCCCAGCATTTT. Amino acids: CTSSQDPGYSNQPQHF. V usage is TRBV1 and J usage is TRBJ1-5; TRBD1 is the table's D call, not checked against the DNA. TRBV1 is flagged as a pseudogene. CDR3 size: 16 residues.

The chain is built from TRBV12-5 and TRBJ1-2; the D is unclear. The V end was cut by 2 bases, the J end by 6 bases, with 1 base between. The CDR3 extends over 10 amino acids. Germline V gives CDR1 LGHNT, CDR2 FRNRAP. CDR3 protein: CASGLNGYTF. The CDR3 DNA is TGTGCTAGTGGTTTGAATGGCTACACCTTC.

This rearrangement joins TRBV12-5 to TRBJ1-5, with 9 nucleotides matching TRBD1. Germline V CDR1 and CDR2: LGHNT, FRNRAP. V was clipped by 0 bases and J by 1 base; unmatched bases: 4. The CDR3 has 17 amino acids. CDR3 sequence reads: CASGLVRDRVSNQPQHF. The CDR3 DNA follows: TGTGCTAGTGGTTTGGTACGGGACAGGGTAAGCAATCAGCCCCAGCATTTT.

The chain couples TRBV7-9 to TRBJ2-2, with no clear D. The V end was cut by 5 bases, the J end by 1 base, with 8 bases between. The CDR3 covers 14 residues. Germline values: CDR1 SEHNR, CDR2 FQNEAQ (reference sequence). Here the CDR3 DNA reads TGTGCCAGCAGCGCCGTAGGGAACACCGGGGAGCTGTTTTTT. Residues: CASSAVGNTGELFF.

The chain is built from TRBV18 and TRBJ2-7; D perhaps matches TRBD1 (6 bases). V was pared by 1 base and J by 2 bases, with 12 bases between. Germline lookup yields CDR1 KGHSH and CDR2 LQKENI. There are 15 residues in the CDR3. The CDR3, as DNA: TGTGCCAGCTCACCACAAGGAACAGGGACCTACGAGCAGTACTTC. Protein: CASSPQGTGTYEQYF.

The genes are TRBV5-4 and TRBJ2-5, with TRBD1 identical over 8 bases. CDR1 SGHNT and CDR2 YYREEE come from the germline V gene (reference sequence). The CDR3 consists of 16 residues. V shed 0 bases, J shed 5 bases, and the junction held 9 bases outside the gene matches. The CDR3 reads CASSLGKGRGPETQYF. In nucleotides, the CDR3 is TGTGCCAGCAGCTTGGGTAAAGGCAGGGGGCCGGAGACCCAGTACTTC.

The chain recombines TRBV10-1 with TRBJ2-7, with D possibly matching TRBD1 (6 bases). Germline values: CDR1 WNHNN, CDR2 SYGVQD (reference sequence). There are 13 residues in the CDR3. V was clipped by 3 bases and J by 7 bases, with 13 bases between them. The CDR3 here is CASSDGLQGEQYF. CDR3 coding DNA: TGCGCCAGCAGTGACGGGTTGCAGGGGGAGCAGTACTTC.

V gene TRBV19 combines with J gene TRBJ2-7, with 10 positions matching TRBD2. Trimming removed 5 bases from V and 5 bases from J; junction bases left unmatched: 6. This CDR3 comprises 14 residues. Germline V gene sequence: CDR1 LNHDA, CDR2 SQIVND (reference sequence). The CDR3 nucleotides are TGTGCCAGTAGTCAGCGGGAGGGCCTGAACGAGCAGTACTTC. Translation gives CASSQREGLNEQYF.

This clone was recorded once. The J gene is TRBJ2-1, the V gene TRBV2, with 13 bases aligning to TRBD2. J lost 10 bases, V lost 10 bases, and 10 bases had no gene match. From germline, CDR1 is SNHLY and CDR2 FYNNEI. The CDR3 is made up of 14 amino acids. The CDR3 coding sequence is TGTGCCACCATTCCTACTAGCGGGAGGGCGGAGCAGTTCTTC. Translating it yields CATIPTSGRAEQFF.

The chain couples TRBV7-2 to TRBJ2-7; D is perhaps TRBD1 (6 bases). V gave up 5 bases and J gave up 3 bases, with 20 bases separating them. This CDR3 comprises 16 residues. Germline values: CDR1 SGHTA, CDR2 FQGNSA. In DNA, the CDR3 is TGTGCCAGCAGCCCGCGTAGGCAGGGGAGAAGCTACGAGCAGTACTTC. It is translated as CASSPRRQGRSYEQYF.

The rearrangement links TRBV5-1 to TRBJ2-1; 11 nucleotides align to TRBD2. The trim removed 6 bases at V and 7 bases at J, leaving 6 bases unmatched. Germline CDR1 is SGHRS and CDR2 is YFSETQ. The CDR3 is 14 residues long. In DNA form, the CDR3 reads TGCGCCAGCACCCGGACTAGCGGGTCTAATGAGCAGTTCTTC. Protein: CASTRTSGSNEQFF.

CDR3 sequence: CASSSRQNTGLIQETQYF. The CDR3 nucleotides are TGCGCCAGCAGCTCGCGGCAAAATACGGGACTGATCCAAGAGACCCAGTACTTC. The rearrangement links TRBV5-1 to TRBJ2-5; tentatively, D is TRBD2 (6 bases). CDR1 is SGHRS, CDR2 YFSETQ, per germline. The CDR3 runs 18 residues. The V and J ends lost 3 bases and 1 base respectively, with 22 bases between them.

V is TRBV9 and J is TRBJ2-1; 11 bases agree with TRBD2. The J segment lost 4 bases and the V segment lost 0 bases, leaving 9 bases of the junction unmatched. Germline lookup yields CDR1 SGDLS and CDR2 YYNGEE. The CDR3 length is 18 residues. The CDR3 loop reads CASSVAQSGTSGYNEQFF. CDR3 DNA: TGTGCCAGCAGCGTAGCCCAATCCGGGACTAGCGGTTACAATGAGCAGTTCTTC.

The rearrangement uses TRBV4-1 and TRBJ2-5; D unclear. The V end lost 0 bases, the J end lost 2 bases, and 7 bases lay between the germline ends. The CDR3 has 14 residues. Germline V gene lookup returns CDR1 MGHRA and CDR2 YSYEKL. CDR3 bases: TGCGCCAGCAGCCAAGAGACGGTTCAAGAGACCCAGTACTTC. Translation: CASSQETVQETQYF.